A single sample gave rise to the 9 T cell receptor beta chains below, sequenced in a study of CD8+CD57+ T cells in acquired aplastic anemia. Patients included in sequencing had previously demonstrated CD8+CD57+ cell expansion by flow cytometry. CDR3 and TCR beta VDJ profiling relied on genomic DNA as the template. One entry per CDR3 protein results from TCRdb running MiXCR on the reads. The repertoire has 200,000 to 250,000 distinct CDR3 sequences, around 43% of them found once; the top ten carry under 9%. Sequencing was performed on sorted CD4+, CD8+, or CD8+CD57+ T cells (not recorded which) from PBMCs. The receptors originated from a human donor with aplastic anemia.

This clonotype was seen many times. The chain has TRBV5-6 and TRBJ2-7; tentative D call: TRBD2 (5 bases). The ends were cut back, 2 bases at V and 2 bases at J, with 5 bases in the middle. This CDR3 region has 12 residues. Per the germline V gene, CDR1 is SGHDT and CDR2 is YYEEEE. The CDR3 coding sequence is TGTGCCAGCAGCTTCGGGACCTACGAGCAGTACTTC. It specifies CASSFGTYEQYF. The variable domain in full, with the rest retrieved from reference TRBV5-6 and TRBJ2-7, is DAGVTQSPTHLIKTRGQQVTLRCSPKSGHDTVSWYQQALGQGPQFIFQYYEEEERQRGNFPDRFSGHQFPNYSSELNVNALLLGDSALYLCASSFGTYEQYFGPGTRLTVT.

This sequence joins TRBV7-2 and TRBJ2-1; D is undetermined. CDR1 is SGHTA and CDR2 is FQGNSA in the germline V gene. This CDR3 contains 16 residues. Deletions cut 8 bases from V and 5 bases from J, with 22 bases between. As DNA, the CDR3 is TGTGCCAGCGCTACTACACCCCGCCTAAAAGACAATGAGCAGTTCTTC. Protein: CASATTPRLKDNEQFF.

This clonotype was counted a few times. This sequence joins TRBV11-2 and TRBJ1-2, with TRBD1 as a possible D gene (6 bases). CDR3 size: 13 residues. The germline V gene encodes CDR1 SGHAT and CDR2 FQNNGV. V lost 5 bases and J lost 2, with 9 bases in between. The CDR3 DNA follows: TGTGCCAGCAGCGAACAGGGAAACTATGGCTACACCTTC. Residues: CASSEQGNYGYTF.

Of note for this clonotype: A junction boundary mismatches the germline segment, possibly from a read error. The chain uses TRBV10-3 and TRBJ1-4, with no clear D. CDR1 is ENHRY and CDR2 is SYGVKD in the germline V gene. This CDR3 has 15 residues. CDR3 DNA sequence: TGTGCCATCAGCGAGTCAGTACCTCCTAATGAAAAACTGTCTTTT. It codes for CAISESVPPNEKLSF.

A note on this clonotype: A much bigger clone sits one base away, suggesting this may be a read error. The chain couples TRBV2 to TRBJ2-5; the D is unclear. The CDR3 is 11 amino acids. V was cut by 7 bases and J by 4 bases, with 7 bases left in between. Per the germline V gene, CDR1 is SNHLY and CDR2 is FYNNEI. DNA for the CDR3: TGTGCCAGCAACTCCAGAGAGACCCAGTACTTC. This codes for CASNSRETQYF.

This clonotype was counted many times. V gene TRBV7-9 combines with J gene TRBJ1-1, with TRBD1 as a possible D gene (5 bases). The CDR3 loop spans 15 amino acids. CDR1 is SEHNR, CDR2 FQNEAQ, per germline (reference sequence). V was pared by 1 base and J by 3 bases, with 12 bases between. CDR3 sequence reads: CASSLVGGRDTEAFF. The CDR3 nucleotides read TGTGCCAGCAGCTTAGTTGGGGGTAGAGACACTGAAGCTTTCTTT. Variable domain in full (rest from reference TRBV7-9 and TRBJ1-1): DTGVSQNPRHKITKRGQNVTFRCDPISEHNRLYWYRQTLGQGPEFLTYFQNEAQLEKSRLLSDRFSAERPKGSFSTLEIQRTEQGDSAMYLCASSLVGGRDTEAFFGQGTRLTVV.

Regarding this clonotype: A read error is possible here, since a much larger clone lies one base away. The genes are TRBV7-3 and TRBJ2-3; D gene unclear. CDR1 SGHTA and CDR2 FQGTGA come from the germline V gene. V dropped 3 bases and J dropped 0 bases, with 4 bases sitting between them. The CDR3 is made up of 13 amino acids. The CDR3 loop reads CASSFSSTDTQYF. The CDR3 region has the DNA TGTGCCAGCAGCTTCTCTAGCACAGATACGCAGTATTTT.

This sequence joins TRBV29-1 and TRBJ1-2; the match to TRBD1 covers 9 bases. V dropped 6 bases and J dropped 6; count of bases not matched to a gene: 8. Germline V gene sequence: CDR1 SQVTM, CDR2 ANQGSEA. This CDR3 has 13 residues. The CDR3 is CSVTGTGTHGYTF. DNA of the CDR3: TGCAGCGTAACCGGGACAGGGACACATGGCTACACCTTC.

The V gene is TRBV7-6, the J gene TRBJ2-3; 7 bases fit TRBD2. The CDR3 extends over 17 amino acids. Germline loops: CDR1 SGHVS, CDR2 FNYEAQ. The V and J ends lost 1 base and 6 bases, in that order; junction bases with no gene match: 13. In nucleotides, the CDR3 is TGTGCCAGCAGCTTAGGATGGGGGGGTCCCGCCTACGATACGCAGTATTTT. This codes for CASSLGWGGPAYDTQYF. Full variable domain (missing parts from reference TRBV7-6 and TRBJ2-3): GAGVSQSPRYKVTKRGQDVALRCDPISGHVSLYWYRQALGQGPEFLTYFNYEAQQDKSGLPNDRFSAERPEGSISTLTIQRTEQRDSAMYRCASSLGWGGPAYDTQYFGPGTRLTVL.